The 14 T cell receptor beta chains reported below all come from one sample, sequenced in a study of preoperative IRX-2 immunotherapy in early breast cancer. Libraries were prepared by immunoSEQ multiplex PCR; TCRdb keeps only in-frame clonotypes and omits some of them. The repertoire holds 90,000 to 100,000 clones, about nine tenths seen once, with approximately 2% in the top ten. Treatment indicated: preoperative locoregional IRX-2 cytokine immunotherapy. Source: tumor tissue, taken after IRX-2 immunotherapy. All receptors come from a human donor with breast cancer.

This CDR3 reads CASSLSTGTGSYGYTF. In DNA form, the CDR3 reads TGCGCCAGCAGCTTGAGTACCGGGACAGGGAGCTATGGCTACACCTTC. This chain connects TRBV5-1 to TRBJ1-2, with TRBD1 identical over 9 bases. With 1 base clipped from V and 4 bases from J, the junction kept 8 bases outside the gene matches. The CDR3 totals 16 residues. Germline V gene lookup returns CDR1 SGHRS and CDR2 YFSETQ.

CDR3 region: CASSISHLSNTNVLTF. CDR3 bases: TGTGCCAGTAGTATTTCCCACTTGTCAAATACCAACGTCCTGACTTTC. The chain links TRBV19 to TRBJ2-6; D not resolved. From germline, CDR1 is LNHDA and CDR2 SQIVND (reference sequence). This CDR3 spans 16 amino acids. Trimming cost V 3 bases and J 8 bases, with 17 bases left between them.

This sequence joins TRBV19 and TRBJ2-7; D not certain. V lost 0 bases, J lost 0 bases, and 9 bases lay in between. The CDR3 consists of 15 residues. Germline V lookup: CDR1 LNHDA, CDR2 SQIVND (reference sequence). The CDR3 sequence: CASSIDAADSYEQYF. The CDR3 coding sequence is TGTGCCAGTAGTATAGATGCGGCGGACTCCTACGAGCAGTACTTC.

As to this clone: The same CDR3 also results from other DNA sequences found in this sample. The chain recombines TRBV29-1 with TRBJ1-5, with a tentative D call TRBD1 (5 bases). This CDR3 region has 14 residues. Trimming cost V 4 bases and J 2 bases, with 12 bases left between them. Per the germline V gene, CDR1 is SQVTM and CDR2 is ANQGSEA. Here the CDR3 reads CSVGVGGGNQPQHF. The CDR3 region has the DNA TGCAGCGTTGGGGTGGGAGGGGGCAATCAGCCCCAGCATTTT.

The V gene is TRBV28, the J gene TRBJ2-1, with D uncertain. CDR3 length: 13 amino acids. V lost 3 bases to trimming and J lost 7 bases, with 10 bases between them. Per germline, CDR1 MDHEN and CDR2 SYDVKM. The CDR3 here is CASSFGISNEQFF. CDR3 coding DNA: TGTGCCAGCAGTTTTGGGATTTCGAATGAGCAGTTCTTC.

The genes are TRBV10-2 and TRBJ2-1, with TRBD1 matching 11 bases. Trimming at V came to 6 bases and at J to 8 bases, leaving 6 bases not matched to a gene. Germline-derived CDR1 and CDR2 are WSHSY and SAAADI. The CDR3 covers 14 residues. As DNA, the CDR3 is TGCGCCAGCAGGGTCGGACAGGGGGCCGATGAGCAGTTCTTC. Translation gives CASRVGQGADEQFF.

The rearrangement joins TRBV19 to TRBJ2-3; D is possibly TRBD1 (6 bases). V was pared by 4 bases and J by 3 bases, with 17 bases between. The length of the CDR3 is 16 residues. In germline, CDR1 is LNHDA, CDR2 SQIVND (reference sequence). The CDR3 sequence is CASSSQAAGATDTQYF. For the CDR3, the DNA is TGTGCCAGTAGTAGCCAAGCCGCAGGGGCGACAGATACGCAGTATTTT.

This chain's CDR3 is CASSPPTGGRTEAFF. In DNA, the CDR3 is TGTGCCAGCTCACCACCGACAGGTGGCAGGACTGAAGCTTTCTTT. The chain joins TRBV18 to TRBJ1-1, with D perhaps TRBD1 (6 bases). V was pared by 0 bases and J by 5 bases, with 13 bases between. The germline V gene has CDR1 KGHSH and CDR2 LQKENI. This CDR3 has 15 residues.

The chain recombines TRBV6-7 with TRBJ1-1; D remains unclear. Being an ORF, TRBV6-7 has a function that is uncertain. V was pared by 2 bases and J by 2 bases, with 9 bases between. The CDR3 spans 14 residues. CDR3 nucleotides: TGTGCCAGCAGTTACAGGGATTTTAACACTGAAGCTTTCTTT. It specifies CASSYRDFNTEAFF.

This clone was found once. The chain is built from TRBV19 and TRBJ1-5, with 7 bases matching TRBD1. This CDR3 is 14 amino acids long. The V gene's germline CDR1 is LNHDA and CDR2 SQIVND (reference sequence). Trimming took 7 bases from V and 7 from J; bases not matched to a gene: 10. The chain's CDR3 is CASNTGEAWQPQHF. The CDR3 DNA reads TGTGCCAGTAACACAGGGGAGGCTTGGCAGCCCCAGCATTTT.

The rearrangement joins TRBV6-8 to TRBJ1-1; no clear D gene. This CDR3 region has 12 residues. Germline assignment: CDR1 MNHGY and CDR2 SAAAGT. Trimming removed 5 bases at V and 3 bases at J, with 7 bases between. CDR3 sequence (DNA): TGTGCCAGCAGTAGGCAAGACACTGAAGCTTTCTTT. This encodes CASSRQDTEAFF.

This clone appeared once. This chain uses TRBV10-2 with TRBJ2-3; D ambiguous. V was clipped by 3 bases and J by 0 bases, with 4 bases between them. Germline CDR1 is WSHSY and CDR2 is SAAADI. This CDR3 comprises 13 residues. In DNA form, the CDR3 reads TGCGCCAGCAGTGAAGTTAGCACAGATACGCAGTATTTT. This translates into CASSEVSTDTQYF.

The CDR3 is CASSLGLGSYEQYF. CDR3 DNA: TGTGCCAGCAGCTTGGGTTTAGGATCCTACGAGCAGTACTTC. This chain links TRBV11-1 with TRBJ2-7, with D hard to call. CDR1 and CDR2 (germline): SGHAT, FQDESV (reference sequence). V lost 3 bases and J 1 base, leaving 10 bases between the germline ends. The CDR3 is 14 residues long. Together with reference TRBV11-1 and TRBJ2-7, the CDR3 gives the full variable domain: EAEVAQSPRYKITEKSQAVAFWCDPISGHATLYWYRQILGQGPELLVQFQDESVVDDSQLPKDRFSAERLKGVDSTLKIQPAELGDSAMYLCASSLGLGSYEQYFGPGTRLTVT.

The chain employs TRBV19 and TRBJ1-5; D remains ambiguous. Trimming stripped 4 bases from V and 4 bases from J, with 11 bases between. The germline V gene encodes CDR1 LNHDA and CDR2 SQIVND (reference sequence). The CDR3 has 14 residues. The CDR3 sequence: CASSTGQVNQPQHF. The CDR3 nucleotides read TGTGCCAGTAGTACCGGTCAGGTAAATCAGCCCCAGCATTTT.